Below, one T cell receptor beta chain is given with its context. This entry is derived from a study of quantifying T cell responses using KT2 cells. Study-level background: TCR alpha and beta constant-region primers primed reverse transcription of RNA.

This CDR3 has 14 residues. Germline CDR1 reads DFQATT; CDR2 reads SNEGSKA (reference sequence). V lost 1 base and J lost 4; bases outside the gene matches: 6. A single-stranded UMI oligo with SP2 sequence was ligated to cDNA 3' ends. First-round PCR used about 4 cycles and beta primers RC1.1 and RC1.2 covering TRBC1 and TRBC2. From the UMI-ligation and nested PCR reads, TCRdb called clonotypes with MiXCR, one entry per CDR3 protein. The sample lists over 35,000 distinct CDR3 sequences; about 15% were seen once. This TCR derives from a human donor. V and J are TRBV20-1 and TRBJ1-1; TRBD1 matches 7 bases. The sample taken for sequencing was PBMCs spiked with cells of the T cell clone KT2. The CDR3 region is CSARADRASTEAFF. In nucleotides, the CDR3 is TGCAGTGCTAGAGCCGACAGGGCTTCCACTGAAGCTTTCTTT.